This T cell receptor beta chain was recovered during a study of shared clonotypes between healthy human individuals. The overall study: Plates per donor: three CD4 naive, three CD4 memory, two CD8 naive, one CD8 memory.

Only in-frame clones appear in the TCRdb table, and some are missing; sequencing was by immunoSEQ multiplex PCR. The table lists about 960,000 clones, approximately 76% of them singletons. CD45RA+ naive and CD45RA-negative memory subsets were separated from CD4+ cells. This clone was observed a few times. No antigen is known for it. Germline CDR1 SGHRS, CDR2 YFSETQ. This CDR3 comprises 15 residues. Trimming cost V 2 bases and J 0 bases, with 8 bases left between them. Study-wide results and caveats: Sampling was confined to blood; repertoires within tissues likely differ.

Material: memory CD4+ T cells sorted from blood. Described subset: CD45RA-negative fraction. This sequence was found in a man between 18 and 29 years old in good health. The gene calls are TRBV5-1 and TRBJ1-4; D is unresolved. CDR3 sequence reads: CASSLSPTTNEKLFF. The CDR3, as DNA: TGCGCCAGCAGCTTATCACCTACAACTAATGAAAAACTGTTTTTT.